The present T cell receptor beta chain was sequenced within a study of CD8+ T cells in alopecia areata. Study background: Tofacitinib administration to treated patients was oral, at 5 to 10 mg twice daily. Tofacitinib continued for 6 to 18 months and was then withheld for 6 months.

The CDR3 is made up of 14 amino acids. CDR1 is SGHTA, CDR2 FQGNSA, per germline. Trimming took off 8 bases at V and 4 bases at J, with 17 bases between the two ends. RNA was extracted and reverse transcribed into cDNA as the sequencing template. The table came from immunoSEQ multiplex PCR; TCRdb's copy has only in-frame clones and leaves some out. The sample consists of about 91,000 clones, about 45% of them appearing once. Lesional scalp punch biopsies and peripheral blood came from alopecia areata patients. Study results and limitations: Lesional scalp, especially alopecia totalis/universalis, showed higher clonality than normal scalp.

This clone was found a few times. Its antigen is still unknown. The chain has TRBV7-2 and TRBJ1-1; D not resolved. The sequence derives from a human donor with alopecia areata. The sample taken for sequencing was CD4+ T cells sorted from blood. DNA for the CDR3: TGTGCCAGCGAACCCTCCCCGGGATCCACTGAAGCTTTCTTT. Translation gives CASEPSPGSTEAFF.